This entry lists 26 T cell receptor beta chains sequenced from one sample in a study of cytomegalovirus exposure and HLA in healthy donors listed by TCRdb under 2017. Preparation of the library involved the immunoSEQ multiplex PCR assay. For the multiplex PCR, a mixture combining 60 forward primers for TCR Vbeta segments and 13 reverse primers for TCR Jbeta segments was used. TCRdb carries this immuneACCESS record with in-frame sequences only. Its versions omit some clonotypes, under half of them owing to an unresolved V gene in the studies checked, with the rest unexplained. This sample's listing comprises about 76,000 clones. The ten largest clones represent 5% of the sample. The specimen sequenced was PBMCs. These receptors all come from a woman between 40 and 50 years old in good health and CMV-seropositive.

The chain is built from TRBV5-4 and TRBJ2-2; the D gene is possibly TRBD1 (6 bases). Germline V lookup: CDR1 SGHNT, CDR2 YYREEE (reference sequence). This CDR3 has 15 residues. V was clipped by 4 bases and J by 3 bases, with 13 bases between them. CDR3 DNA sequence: TGTGCCAGCAGCCCCACACAGGGTTACACCGGGGAGCTGTTTTTT. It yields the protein CASSPTQGYTGELFF.

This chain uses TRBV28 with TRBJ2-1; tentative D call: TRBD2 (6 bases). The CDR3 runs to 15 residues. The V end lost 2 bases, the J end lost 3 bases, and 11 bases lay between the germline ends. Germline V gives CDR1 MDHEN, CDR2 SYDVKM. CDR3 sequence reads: CASSLEGGDYNEQFF. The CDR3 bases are TGTGCCAGCAGTTTAGAGGGCGGGGACTACAATGAGCAGTTCTTC.

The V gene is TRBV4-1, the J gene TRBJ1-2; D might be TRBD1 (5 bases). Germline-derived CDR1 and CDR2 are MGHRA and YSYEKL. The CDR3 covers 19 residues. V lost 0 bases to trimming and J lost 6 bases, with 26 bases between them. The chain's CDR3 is CASSQDFFRPRGSSDGYTF. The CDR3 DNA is TGCGCCAGCAGCCAAGATTTTTTCCGACCAAGGGGATCAAGCGATGGCTACACCTTC.

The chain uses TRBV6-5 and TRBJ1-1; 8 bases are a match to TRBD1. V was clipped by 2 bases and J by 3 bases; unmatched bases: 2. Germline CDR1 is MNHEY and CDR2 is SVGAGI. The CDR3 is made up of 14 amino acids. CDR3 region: CASSYTTGDTEAFF. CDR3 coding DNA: TGTGCCAGCAGTTACACGACAGGGGACACTGAAGCTTTCTTT.

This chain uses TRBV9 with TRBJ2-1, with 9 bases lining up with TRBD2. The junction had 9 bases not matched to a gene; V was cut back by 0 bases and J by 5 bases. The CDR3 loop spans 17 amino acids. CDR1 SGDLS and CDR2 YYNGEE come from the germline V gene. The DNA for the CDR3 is TGTGCCAGCAGCGTAGGTCTAGCGGGATTAGTGCACAATGAGCAGTTCTTC. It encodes CASSVGLAGLVHNEQFF.

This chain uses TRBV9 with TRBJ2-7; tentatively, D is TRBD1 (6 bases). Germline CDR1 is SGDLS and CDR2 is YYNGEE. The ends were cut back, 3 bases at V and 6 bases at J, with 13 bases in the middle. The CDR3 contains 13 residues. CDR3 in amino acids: CASSADSPGEQYF. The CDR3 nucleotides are TGTGCCAGCAGCGCGGACAGCCCAGGCGAGCAGTACTTC.

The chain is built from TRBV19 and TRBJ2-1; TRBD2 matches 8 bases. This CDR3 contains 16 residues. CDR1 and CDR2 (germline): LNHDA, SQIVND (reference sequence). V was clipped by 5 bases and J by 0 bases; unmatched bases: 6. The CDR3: CASSSSGFLSYNEQFF. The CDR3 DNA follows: TGTGCCAGTAGTTCTAGCGGGTTCCTCTCCTACAATGAGCAGTTCTTC.

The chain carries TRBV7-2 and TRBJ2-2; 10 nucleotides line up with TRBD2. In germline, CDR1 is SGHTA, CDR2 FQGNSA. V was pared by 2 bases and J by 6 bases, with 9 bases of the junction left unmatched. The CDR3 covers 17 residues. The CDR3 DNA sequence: TGTGCCAGCAGCTTAAGGGGACAAGCGGGGGGGCCCGGGGAGCTGTTTTTT. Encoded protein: CASSLRGQAGGPGELFF.

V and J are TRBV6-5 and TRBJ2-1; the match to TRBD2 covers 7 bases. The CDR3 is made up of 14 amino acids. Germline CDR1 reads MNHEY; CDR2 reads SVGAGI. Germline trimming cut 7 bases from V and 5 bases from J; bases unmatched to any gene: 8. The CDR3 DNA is TGTGCCAGCACCCAACGGGGGGATCACAATGAGCAGTTCTTC. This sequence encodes CASTQRGDHNEQFF.

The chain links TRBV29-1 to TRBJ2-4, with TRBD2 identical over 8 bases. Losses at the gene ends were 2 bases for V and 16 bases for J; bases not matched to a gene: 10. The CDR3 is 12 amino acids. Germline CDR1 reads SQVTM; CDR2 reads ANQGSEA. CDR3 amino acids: CSVETSGQRGYF. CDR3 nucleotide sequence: TGCAGCGTTGAAACTAGCGGTCAACGAGGATACTTC.

The CDR3 is CASSSRDLPDDTQYF. CDR3 coding DNA: TGTGCCAGCAGTTCCCGGGACTTGCCGGACGATACGCAGTATTTT. This sequence joins TRBV27 and TRBJ2-3; a possible D gene is TRBD2 (6 bases). The germline CDR1 and CDR2 sequences are MNHEY and SMNVEV (reference sequence). V was trimmed by 4 bases and J by 6 bases, leaving 17 bases between them. CDR3 length: 15 residues.

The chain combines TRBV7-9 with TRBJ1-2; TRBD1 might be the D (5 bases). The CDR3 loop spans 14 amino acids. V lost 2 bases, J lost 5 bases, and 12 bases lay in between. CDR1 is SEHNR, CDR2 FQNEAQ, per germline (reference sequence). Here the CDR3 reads CASSLSREGYGYTF. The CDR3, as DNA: TGTGCCAGCAGCTTAAGCAGGGAAGGATATGGCTACACCTTC.

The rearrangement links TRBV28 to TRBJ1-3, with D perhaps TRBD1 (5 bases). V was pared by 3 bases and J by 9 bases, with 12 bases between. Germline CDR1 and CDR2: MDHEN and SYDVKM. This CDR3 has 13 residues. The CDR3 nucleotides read TGTGCCAGCAGTTTTACAGGCGCCGGCACCATATATTTT. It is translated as CASSFTGAGTIYF.

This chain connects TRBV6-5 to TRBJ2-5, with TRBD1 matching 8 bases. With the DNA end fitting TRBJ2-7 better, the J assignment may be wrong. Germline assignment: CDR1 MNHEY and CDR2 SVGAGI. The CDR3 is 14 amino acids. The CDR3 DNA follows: TGTGCCAGCAGTTTACGGGACAGGACCTACGAGCAGTACTTC. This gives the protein CASSLRDRTYEQYF.

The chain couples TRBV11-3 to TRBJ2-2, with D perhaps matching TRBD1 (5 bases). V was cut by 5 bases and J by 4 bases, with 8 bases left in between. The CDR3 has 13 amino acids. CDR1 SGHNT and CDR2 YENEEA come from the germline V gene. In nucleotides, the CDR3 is TGTGCCAGCAGCCGACAGCGCACCGGGGAGCTGTTTTTT. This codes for CASSRQRTGELFF.

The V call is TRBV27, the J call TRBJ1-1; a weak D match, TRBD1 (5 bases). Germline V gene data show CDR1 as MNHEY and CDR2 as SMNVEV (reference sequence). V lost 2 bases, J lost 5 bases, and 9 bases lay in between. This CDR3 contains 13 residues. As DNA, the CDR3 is TGTGCCAGCAGTTTACCCGGGGGAACTGAAGCTTTCTTT. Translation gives CASSLPGGTEAFF.

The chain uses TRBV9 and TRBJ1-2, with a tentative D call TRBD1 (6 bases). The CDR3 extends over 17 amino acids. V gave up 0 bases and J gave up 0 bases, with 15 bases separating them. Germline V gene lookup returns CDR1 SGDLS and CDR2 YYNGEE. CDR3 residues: CASSVGGTGLTNYGYTF. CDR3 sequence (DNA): TGTGCCAGCAGCGTAGGTGGAACAGGGCTGACTAACTATGGCTACACCTTC.

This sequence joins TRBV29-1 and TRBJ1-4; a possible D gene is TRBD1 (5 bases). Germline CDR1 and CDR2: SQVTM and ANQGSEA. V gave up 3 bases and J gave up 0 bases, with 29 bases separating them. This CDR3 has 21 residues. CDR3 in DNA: TGCAGCGTTGATATGGAGGGGACTACCCACTTACTTGATGCAACTAATGAAAAACTGTTTTTT. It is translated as CSVDMEGTTHLLDATNEKLFF.

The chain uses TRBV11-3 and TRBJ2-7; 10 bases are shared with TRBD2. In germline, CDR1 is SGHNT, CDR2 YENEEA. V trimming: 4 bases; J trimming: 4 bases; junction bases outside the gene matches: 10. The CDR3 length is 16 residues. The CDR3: CASSYPPSGSRYEQYF. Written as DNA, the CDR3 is TGTGCCAGCAGCTACCCCCCTAGCGGGAGTAGATACGAGCAGTACTTC.

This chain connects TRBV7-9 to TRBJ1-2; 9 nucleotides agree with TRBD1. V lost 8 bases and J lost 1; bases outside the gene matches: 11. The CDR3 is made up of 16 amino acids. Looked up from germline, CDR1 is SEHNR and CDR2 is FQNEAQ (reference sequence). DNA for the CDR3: TGTGCCAGCTCCCCGAGACAGGGGGGAAGTAACTATGGCTACACCTTC. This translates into CASSPRQGGSNYGYTF.

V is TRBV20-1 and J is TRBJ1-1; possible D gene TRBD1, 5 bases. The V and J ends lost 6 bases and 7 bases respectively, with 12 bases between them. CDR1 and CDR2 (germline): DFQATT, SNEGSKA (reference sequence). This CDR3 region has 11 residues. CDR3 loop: CSAIQGREAFF. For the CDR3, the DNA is TGCAGTGCAATTCAGGGTCGTGAAGCTTTCTTT.

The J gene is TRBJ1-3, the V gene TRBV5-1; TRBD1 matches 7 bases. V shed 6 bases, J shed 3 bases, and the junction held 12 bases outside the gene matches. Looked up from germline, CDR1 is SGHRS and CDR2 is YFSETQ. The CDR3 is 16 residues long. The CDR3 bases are TGCGCCAGCACCAAAGGGGACAGCCTTATTGGAAACACCATATATTTT. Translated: CASTKGDSLIGNTIYF.

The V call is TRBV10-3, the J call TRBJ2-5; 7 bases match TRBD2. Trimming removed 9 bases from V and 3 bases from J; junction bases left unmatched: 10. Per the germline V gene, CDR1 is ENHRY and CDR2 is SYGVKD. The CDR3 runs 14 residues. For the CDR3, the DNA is TGTGCCATAAGATCCCCGGGAGGAAAAGAGACCCAGTACTTC. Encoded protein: CAIRSPGGKETQYF.

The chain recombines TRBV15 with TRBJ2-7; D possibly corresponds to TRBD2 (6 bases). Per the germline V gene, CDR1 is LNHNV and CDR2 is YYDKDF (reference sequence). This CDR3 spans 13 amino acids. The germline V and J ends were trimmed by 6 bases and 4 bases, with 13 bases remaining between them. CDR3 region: CATRREMGYEQYF. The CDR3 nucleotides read TGTGCCACCAGGCGGGAAATGGGGTACGAGCAGTACTTC.

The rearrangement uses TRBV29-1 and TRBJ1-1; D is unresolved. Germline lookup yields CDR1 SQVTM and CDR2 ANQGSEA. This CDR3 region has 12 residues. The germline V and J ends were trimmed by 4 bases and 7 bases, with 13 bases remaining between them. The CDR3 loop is CSVGDLGYEAFF. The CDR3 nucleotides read TGCAGCGTTGGCGATCTCGGGTATGAAGCTTTCTTT.

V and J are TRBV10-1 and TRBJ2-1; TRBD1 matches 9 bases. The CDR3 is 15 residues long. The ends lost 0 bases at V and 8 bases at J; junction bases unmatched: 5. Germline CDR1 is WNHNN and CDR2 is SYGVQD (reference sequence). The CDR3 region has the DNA TGCGCCAGCAGTGAGTCGGACAGGGGTAGGCATGAGCAGTTCTTC. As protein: CASSESDRGRHEQFF.